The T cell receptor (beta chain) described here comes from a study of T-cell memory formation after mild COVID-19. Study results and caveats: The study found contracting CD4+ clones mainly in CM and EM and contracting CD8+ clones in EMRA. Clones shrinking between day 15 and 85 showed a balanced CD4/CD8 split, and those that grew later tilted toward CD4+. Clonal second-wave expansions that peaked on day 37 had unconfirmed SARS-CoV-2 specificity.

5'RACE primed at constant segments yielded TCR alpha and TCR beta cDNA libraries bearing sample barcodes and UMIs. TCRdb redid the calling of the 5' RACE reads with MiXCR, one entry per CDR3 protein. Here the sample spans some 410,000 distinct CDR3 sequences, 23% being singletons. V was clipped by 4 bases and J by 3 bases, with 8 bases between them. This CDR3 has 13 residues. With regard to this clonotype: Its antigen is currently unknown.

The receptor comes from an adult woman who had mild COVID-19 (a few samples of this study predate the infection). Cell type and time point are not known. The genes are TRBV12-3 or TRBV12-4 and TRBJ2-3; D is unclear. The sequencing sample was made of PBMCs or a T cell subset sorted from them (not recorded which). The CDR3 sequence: CASSSITTDTQYF. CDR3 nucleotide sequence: TGTGCCAGCAGTTCAATTACTACAGATACGCAGTATTTT.